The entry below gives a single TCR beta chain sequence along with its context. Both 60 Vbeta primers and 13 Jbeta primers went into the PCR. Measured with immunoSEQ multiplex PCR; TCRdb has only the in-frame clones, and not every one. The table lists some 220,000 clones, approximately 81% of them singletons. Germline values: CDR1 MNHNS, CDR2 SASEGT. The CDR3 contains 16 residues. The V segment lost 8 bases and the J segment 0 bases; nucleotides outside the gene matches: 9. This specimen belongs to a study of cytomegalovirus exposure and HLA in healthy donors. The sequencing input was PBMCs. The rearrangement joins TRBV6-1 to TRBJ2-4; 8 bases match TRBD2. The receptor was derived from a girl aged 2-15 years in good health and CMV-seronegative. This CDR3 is CASRKAGAIAKNIQYF. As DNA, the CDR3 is TGTGCCAGCCGTAAAGCGGGGGCTATAGCCAAAAACATTCAGTACTTC.